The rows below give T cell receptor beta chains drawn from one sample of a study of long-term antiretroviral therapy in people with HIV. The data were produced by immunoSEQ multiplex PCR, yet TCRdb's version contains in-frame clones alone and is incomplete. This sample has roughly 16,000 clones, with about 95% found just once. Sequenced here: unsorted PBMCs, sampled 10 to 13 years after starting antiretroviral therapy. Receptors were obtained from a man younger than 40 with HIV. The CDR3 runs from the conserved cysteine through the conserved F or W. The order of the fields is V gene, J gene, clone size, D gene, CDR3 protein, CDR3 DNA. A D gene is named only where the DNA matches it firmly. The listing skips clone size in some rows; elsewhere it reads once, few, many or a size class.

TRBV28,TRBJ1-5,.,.,CAISPPYQPQHF,TGTGCCATCTCCCCTCCGTATCAGCCCCAGCATTTT
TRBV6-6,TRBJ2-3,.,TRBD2,CATYLSGGTRTDTQYF,TGTGCCACCTACCTTAGCGGGGGGACTCGCACAGATACGCAGTATTTT
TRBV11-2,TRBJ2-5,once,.,CASKGGGEETQYF,TGTGCCAGCAAGGGAGGGGGAGAGGAGACCCAGTACTTC
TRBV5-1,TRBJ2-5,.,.,CASRSSPTQETQYF,TGCGCCAGCAGAAGCAGTCCGACCCAAGAGACCCAGTACTTC
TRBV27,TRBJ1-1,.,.,CASSLSGVHEAFF,TGTGCCAGCAGTTTATCTGGGGTCCATGAAGCTTTCTTT
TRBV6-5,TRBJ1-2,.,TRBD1,CASRRGQGPGYGYTF,TGTGCCAGTCGCCGGGGACAGGGGCCGGGCTATGGCTACACCTTC
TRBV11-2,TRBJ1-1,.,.,CASSLDWVGSNTEAFF,TGTGCCAGCAGCTTAGATTGGGTCGGCTCGAACACTGAAGCTTTCTTT
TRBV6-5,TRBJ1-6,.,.,CASNAPGGSPLHF,TGTGCCAGCAATGCTCCCGGGGGCTCACCCCTCCACTTT
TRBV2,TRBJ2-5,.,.,CASMDTSRAYF,TGTGCCAGCATGGACACCTCGAGGGCGTACTTC
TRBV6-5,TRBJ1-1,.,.,CASRGGEGNTEAFF,TGTGCCAGCAGGGGGGGGGAGGGGAACACTGAAGCTTTCTTT
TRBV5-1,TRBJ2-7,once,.,CASSRTENGVSREQYF,TGCGCCAGCAGCCGGACAGAGAATGGGGTTTCTCGGGAGCAGTACTTC
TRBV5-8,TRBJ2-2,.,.,CASSPGTFDPYLTGELFF,TGTGCCAGCAGCCCGGGGACGTTCGACCCTTACCTCACCGGGGAGCTGTTTTTT
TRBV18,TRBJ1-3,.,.,CASSPQTGGSSGNTIYF,TGTGCCAGCTCACCACAGACAGGTGGAAGCTCTGGAAACACCATATATTTT
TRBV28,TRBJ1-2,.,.,CATQRFNGYTF,TGTGCCACCCAGAGGTTCAATGGCTACACCTTC
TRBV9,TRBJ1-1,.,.,CASTSGMNTEAFF,TGTGCCAGCACCTCCGGGATGAACACTGAAGCTTTCTTT
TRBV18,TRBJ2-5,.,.,CASSPTDYLSGETQYF,TGTGCCAGCTCACCCACCGACTATCTCTCAGGGGAGACCCAGTACTTC
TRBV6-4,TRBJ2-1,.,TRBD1,CASSDGTGGDEQFF,TGTGCCAGCAGTGACGGGACAGGGGGCGATGAGCAGTTCTTC
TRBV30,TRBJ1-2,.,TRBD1,CAWTQGARQGTLIGYTF,TGTGCCTGGACCCAGGGCGCCCGACAGGGAACCCTAATTGGCTACACCTTC
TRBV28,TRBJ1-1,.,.,CASRTNWIQNTEAFF,TGTGCCAGCAGAACGAACTGGATCCAGAACACTGAAGCTTTCTTT
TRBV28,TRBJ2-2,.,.,CASSLTGSGELFF,TGTGCCAGCAGTTTAACCGGGTCCGGGGAGCTGTTTTTT
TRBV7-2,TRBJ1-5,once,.,CASSFRDLGQPQHF,TGTGCCAGCAGCTTCCGGGACCTGGGACAGCCCCAGCATTTT
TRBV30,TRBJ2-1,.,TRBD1,CAWSHRGLYNEQFF,TGTGCCTGGAGTCACAGGGGGCTTTACAATGAGCAGTTCTTC
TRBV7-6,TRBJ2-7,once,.,CASSPRTWGEQYF,TGTGCCAGCAGCCCCCGTACATGGGGTGAGCAGTACTTC
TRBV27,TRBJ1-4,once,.,CASSLPPRQATNEKLFF,TGTGCCAGCAGTTTACCCCCCCGACAGGCAACTAATGAAAAACTGTTTTTT
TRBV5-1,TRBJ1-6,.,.,CASSLTGAGSPLHF,TGCGCCAGCAGCTTGACGGGGGCTGGATCACCCCTCCACTTT
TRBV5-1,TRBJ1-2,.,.,CASSLKGGYTF,TGCGCCAGCTCCCTGAAGGGTGGCTACACCTTC
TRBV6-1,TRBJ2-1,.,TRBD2,CASSGSGGEQFF,TGTGCCAGCAGTGGAAGCGGGGGAGAGCAGTTCTTC
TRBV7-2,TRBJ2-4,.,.,CASSSGAIQYF,TGTGCCAGCAGCTCAGGGGCCATTCAGTACTTC
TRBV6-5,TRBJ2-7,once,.,CASSLLYEQYF,TGTGCCAGCAGTTTACTCTACGAGCAGTACTTC
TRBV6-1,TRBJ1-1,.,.,CASGPRGVEAFF,TGTGCCAGCGGGCCAAGGGGTGTTGAAGCTTTCTTT
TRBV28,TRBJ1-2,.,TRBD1,CASSLGSTGLLGGYTF,TGTGCCAGCAGTTTAGGGTCGACAGGGTTGCTGGGAGGCTACACCTTC
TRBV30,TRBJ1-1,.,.,CAWSRMAEAFF,TGTGCCTGGAGCAGGATGGCTGAAGCTTTCTTT
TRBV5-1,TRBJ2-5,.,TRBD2,CASSFPEEWTSGGYQETQYF,TGCGCCAGCAGCTTCCCGGAGGAGTGGACTAGCGGGGGATACCAAGAGACCCAGTACTTC
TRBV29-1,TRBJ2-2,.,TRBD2,CSVGPAASGIGELFF,TGCAGCGTTGGCCCGGCGGCGAGCGGGATCGGGGAGCTGTTTTTT
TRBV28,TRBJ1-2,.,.,CASSTGSGAGYGYTF,TGTGCCAGCAGTACGGGATCCGGGGCTGGCTATGGCTACACCTTC